These T cell receptor beta chains were read from a single sample in a study of cytomegalovirus exposure and HLA in healthy donors. Sequencing was performed with immunoSEQ multiplex PCR; in TCRdb, only in-frame clones are kept and a portion is missing. The sample lists more than 110,000 clones, over 75% occurring once. The sequenced sample was PBMCs. The receptors were gathered from a man aged 50-59 years in good health and CMV-seronegative. CDR3s include the opening cysteine and the closing phenylalanine or tryptophan. Part of the rows lack a size; the others show once, few, many or a class for expanded clones.

clone size,J gene,V gene,CDR3 protein
-,TRBJ1-2,TRBV6-1,CASTPSQNYGYTF
-,TRBJ1-4,TRBV15,CATSRGGSHTTNEKLFF
few,TRBJ2-5,TRBV7-3,CASSPRAGETQYF
-,TRBJ1-5,TRBV7-8,CASSTGVGQPQHF
-,TRBJ2-5,TRBV18,CASSPPSGGAQETQYF
-,TRBJ1-4,TRBV30,CAWSVGVLGLGEKLFF
few,TRBJ2-7,TRBV6-5,CASSYSIGYEQYF
-,TRBJ2-3,TRBV7-6,CASSGSGGYTQYF
-,TRBJ1-1,TRBV27,CASSSRGNTEAFF
-,TRBJ2-7,TRBV6-1,CASWDRDGEQYF
once,TRBJ1-2,TRBV19,CASSIDKGADGYTF
-,TRBJ1-2,TRBV12-5,CASGAGTGNYGYTF
few,TRBJ2-7,TRBV29-1,CSVSDRGASEQYF
-,TRBJ1-4,TRBV11-2,CASSSGQGTNEKLFF
-,TRBJ1-1,TRBV27,CASSEHEGNTEAFF
once,TRBJ1-5,TRBV4-1,CASSQDRRSWQGASQPQHF
-,TRBJ2-7,TRBV2,CASSVGHSGEQYF
-,TRBJ2-5,TRBV9,CASSEPGGETQYF
-,TRBJ2-1,TRBV27,CASTPSGTRQSSYNEQFF
once,TRBJ1-3,TRBV28,CASSPTGKTGNTIYF
few,TRBJ2-7,TRBV27,CASSATGLEVYEQYF
-,TRBJ2-2,TRBV5-1,CASSRVLNTGELFF
-,TRBJ2-1,TRBV5-1,CASSLAATSVDNEQFF
-,TRBJ1-5,TRBV19,CASSMWDRGQPQHF
-,TRBJ1-2,TRBV9,CASSVGQDYGYTF
-,TRBJ1-2,TRBV5-1,CASSRDTYGYTF
once,TRBJ1-2,TRBV6-1,CASSEGGQGGQTF
-,TRBJ2-1,TRBV30,CAWSVRVDNEQFF
-,TRBJ1-5,TRBV13,CASSQLDQPQHF
once,TRBJ2-5,TRBV6-1,CASISRWEEGTQYF
-,TRBJ2-5,TRBV11-2,CASSFGGGPQETQYF
-,TRBJ1-5,TRBV6-5,CASSSTENSNQPQHF
-,TRBJ2-7,TRBV6-5,CASSYFGQGAYEQYF
once,TRBJ1-1,TRBV11-2,CASSFLPGEAEAFF
-,TRBJ1-2,TRBV7-9,CASSLGGTGKGWSYTF
-,TRBJ1-6,TRBV9,CASSVDGTGSHNSPLHF
-,TRBJ2-5,TRBV30,CAWSRKRETQYF
-,TRBJ1-1,TRBV5-1,CASSLRAPGGNTEAFF
-,TRBJ2-1,TRBV29-1,CSVHFWTGDIDNEQFF
few,TRBJ2-2,TRBV5-4,CASSGQAGYGTGELFF
few,TRBJ1-2,TRBV6-5,CASSYRDRGPYGYTF
-,TRBJ2-4,TRBV2,CASSAVGGGSKNIQYF
-,TRBJ2-3,TRBV27,CASSFTGGDTQYF
-,TRBJ2-7,TRBV29-1,CSGGTAPYEQYF
-,TRBJ2-3,TRBV5-1,CASSNSRDRVDTQYF
-,TRBJ2-2,TRBV7-2,CASSLLQGAGGELFF
-,TRBJ1-4,TRBV9,CASSVGQGLNEKLFF
-,TRBJ2-1,TRBV27,CASSSRGGSYNEQFF
few,TRBJ2-7,TRBV7-6,CASSQTGTNYEQYF
-,TRBJ2-7,TRBV6-6,CASRSSPYEQYF
-,TRBJ1-6,TRBV9,CASRRQGDGNSPLHF